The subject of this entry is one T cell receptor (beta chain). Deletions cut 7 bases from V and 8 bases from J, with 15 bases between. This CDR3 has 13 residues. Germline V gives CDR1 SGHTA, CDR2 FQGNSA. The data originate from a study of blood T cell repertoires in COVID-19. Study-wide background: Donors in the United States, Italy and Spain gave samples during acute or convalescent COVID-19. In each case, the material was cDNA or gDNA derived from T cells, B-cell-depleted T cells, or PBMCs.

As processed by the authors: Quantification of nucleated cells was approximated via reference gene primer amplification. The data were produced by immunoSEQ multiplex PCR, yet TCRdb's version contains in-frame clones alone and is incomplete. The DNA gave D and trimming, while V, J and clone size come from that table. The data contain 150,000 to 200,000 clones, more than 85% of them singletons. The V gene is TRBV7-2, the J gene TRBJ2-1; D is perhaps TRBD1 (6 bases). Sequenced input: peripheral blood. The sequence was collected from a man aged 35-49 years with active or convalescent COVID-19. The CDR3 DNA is TGTGCCAGCACCTACCAACAGGGCGATGAGCAGTTCTTC. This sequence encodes CASTYQQGDEQFF.